This T cell receptor (beta chain) derives from a study of T cells in pancreatic ductal adenocarcinoma (dated 2017 in TCRdb). For context, the study as a whole: The work assessed suppressive cells as well as CD8+ T cells infiltrating resected pancreatic ductal adenocarcinoma, measuring their numbers, locations, and properties, in order to shed light on the adaptive T-cell response that occurs naturally.

The selected pancreatic ductal adenocarcinoma patients had received surgery without neoadjuvant therapy. Right after surgery, resected tumor tissue went into ice-cold media, and part of that tissue was flash frozen for DNA and RNA. Using the DNeasy Blood and Tissue Kit with Proteinase K and RNase treatment, genomic DNA was extracted from 6 or 7 PBMC and about ten flash-frozen tumor specimens. A few counts support this clone. Its antigen is not yet known. No base-level quality is on record; no much larger clone is a single base apart. TCR beta CDR3 regions were amplified from genomic DNA using the immunoSEQ hsTCRB kit. High-throughput TRB CDR3 sequencing was performed on an Illumina HiSeq system. Per the authors' processing: The immunoSEQ software was used to analyze the sequencing reads, and any nonproductive sequences containing premature stops or frame-shifts were left out. Repertoire clonality was computed as one minus Shannon entropy normalized by log2 of the number of unique productive sequences. TCRdb retrieved this table from immuneACCESS and kept in-frame rearrangements only. Not all clones are present; in checked studies, unresolved V genes account for under half, and no reason is known for the remainder. That table furnishes V, J and clone size, whereas the DNA furnished D and trimming. This sample holds around 9,000 clones; roughly 71% were observed only once. Around 25% of the sample belongs to the ten largest clones.

Overall results and qualifications from the work: Because most pancreatic cancer patients present with inoperable disease, the resected cohort was biased toward the minority with early-stage disease. Compared with tumor samples, blood samples had more total productive templates and about 8.1-fold more unique clonotypes. T-cell clonality did not differ significantly between tumor and blood, with mean clonality roughly 0.1 in tumors and just over 0.07 in blood. Comparisons of clonality between tumor and blood may be biased because tumors are enriched in CD45RO+ effector T cells rather than naive T cells, which biases the comparison toward lower diversity.

The receptor's source is a human donor with pancreatic ductal adenocarcinoma. The sample consisted of pancreatic tumor tissue.

The nucleotide sequence reads TGTGCCAGCAGCTTTGGAGGGGGGCCGACAGATACGCAGTATTTT. This sequence encodes CASSFGGGPTDTQYF. Here the chain combines TRBV7-6 and TRBJ2-3, with the D gene tentatively TRBD1 or TRBD2, based on 6 matching bases in each. CDR1 and CDR2, looked up from the germline V gene, are SGHVS and FNYEAQ. V is pared back by 3 bases and J by 3 bases, with 13 bases lying between the germline termini. The CDR3 goes from the cysteine to the phenylalanine over 15 residues. The kept DNA is CDR3 alone, 45 bases in frame from the first base. Outside the CDR3, residues come from the reference TRBV7-6 and TRBJ2-3 proteins, so the full variable domain is: GAGVSQSPRYKVTKRGQDVALRCDPISGHVSLYWYRQALGQGPEFLTYFNYEAQQDKSGLPNDRFSAERPEGSISTLTIQRTEQRDSAMYRCASSFGGGPTDTQYFGPGTRLTVL.